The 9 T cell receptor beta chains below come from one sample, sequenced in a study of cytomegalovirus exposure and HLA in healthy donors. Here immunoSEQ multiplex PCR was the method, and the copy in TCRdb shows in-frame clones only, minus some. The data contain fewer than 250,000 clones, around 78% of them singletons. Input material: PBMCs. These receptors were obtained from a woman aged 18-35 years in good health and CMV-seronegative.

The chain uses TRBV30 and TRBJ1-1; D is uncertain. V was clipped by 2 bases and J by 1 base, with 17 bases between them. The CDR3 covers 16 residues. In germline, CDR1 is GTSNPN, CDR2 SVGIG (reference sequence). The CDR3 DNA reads TGTGCCTGGAGTCTATCGACTACCAGCTGGAACACTGAAGCTTTCTTT. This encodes CAWSLSTTSWNTEAFF.

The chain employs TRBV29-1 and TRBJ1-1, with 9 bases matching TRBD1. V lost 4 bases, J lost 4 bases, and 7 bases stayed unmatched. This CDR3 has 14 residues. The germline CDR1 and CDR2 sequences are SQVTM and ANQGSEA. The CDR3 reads CSVARDRVGTEAFF. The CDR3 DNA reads TGCAGCGTTGCCCGGGACAGGGTGGGCACTGAAGCTTTCTTT.

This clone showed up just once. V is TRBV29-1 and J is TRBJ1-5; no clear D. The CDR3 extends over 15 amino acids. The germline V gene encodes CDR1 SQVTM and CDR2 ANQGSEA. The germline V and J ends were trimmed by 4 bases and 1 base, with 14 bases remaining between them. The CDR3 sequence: CSVAEVSGSNQPQHF. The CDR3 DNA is TGCAGCGTTGCCGAGGTTTCTGGGAGCAATCAGCCCCAGCATTTT.

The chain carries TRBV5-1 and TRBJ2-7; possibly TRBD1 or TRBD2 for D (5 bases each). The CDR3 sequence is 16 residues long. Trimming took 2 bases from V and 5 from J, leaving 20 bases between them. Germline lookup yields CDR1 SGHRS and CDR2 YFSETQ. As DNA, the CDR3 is TGCGCCAGCAGCTTTCTCCGGGACGGGGCGCGGGACGAGCAGTACTTC. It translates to CASSFLRDGARDEQYF.

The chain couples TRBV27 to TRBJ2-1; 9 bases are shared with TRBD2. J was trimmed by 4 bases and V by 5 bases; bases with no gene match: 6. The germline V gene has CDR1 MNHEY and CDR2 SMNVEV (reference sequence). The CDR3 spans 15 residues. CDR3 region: CASSPRLAVYNEQFF. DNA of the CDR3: TGTGCCAGCAGTCCCCGACTAGCGGTTTACAATGAGCAGTTCTTC.

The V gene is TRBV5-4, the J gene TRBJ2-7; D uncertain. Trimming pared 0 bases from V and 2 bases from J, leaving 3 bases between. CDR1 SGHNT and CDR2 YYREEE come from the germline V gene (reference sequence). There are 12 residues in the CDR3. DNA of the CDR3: TGTGCCAGCAGCTTGGGGACCTACGAGCAGTACTTC. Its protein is CASSLGTYEQYF.

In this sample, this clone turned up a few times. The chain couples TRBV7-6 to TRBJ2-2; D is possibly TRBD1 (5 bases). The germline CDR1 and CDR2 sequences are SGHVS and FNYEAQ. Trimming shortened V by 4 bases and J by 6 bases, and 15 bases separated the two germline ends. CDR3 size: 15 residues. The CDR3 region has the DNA TGTGCCAGCAGCTCAACGTCCAGGGTCGCCGGGGAGCTGTTTTTT. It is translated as CASSSTSRVAGELFF.

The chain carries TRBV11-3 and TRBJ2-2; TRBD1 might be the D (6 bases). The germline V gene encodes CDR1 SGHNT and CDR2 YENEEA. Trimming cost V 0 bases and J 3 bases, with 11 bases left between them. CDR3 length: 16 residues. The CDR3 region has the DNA TGTGCCAGCAGCTTAGATGGGCCAGGGGACACCGGGGAGCTGTTTTTT. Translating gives CASSLDGPGDTGELFF.

The CDR3 DNA reads TGTGCCAGCAGCTTATCCCCGGCAGGGGGCCCAGATACGCAGTATTTT. This translates into CASSLSPAGGPDTQYF. The rearrangement uses TRBV7-3 and TRBJ2-3; 8 nucleotides align to TRBD1. The CDR3 has 16 residues. V shed 2 bases, J shed 4 bases, and the junction held 8 bases outside the gene matches. CDR1 is SGHTA and CDR2 is FQGTGA in the germline V gene.